The TCR beta chain described here comes from a study of cytomegalovirus exposure and HLA in healthy donors. Points from the study as a whole: Reported results showed that the classifier diagnosed cytomegalovirus status with high specificity and sensitivity.

The donors comprised healthy bone marrow donors. This PCR relied on a set of 60 Vbeta primers and 13 Jbeta primers. Methods used by the authors: There were about 80 million unique TCR beta chains by a later count, and 8.5 million to 14 million of them were shared. The assay was immunoSEQ multiplex PCR, and TCRdb's table has in-frame clones only and misses some. For V, J and clone size, that table is used; D and trimming come from the DNA. The table lists 160,000 or so clones, 81% of them singletons. The CDR3 extends over 19 amino acids. Germline V CDR1 and CDR2: SGHTA, FQGTGA. The V and J ends lost 6 bases and 5 bases, in that order; junction bases with no gene match: 19. The table lists this clone with a few counts. The antigen remains unidentified.

The receptor's source is a woman aged 18-35 years in good health and CMV-seropositive. The chain combines TRBV7-3 with TRBJ2-7, with 13 bases matching TRBD2. Sequencing input: PBMCs. The CDR3 is CASRGFGTSGAAGVHEQYF. The CDR3 DNA reads as TGTGCCAGCAGGGGATTTGGGACTAGCGGGGCCGCGGGGGTCCACGAGCAGTACTTC.